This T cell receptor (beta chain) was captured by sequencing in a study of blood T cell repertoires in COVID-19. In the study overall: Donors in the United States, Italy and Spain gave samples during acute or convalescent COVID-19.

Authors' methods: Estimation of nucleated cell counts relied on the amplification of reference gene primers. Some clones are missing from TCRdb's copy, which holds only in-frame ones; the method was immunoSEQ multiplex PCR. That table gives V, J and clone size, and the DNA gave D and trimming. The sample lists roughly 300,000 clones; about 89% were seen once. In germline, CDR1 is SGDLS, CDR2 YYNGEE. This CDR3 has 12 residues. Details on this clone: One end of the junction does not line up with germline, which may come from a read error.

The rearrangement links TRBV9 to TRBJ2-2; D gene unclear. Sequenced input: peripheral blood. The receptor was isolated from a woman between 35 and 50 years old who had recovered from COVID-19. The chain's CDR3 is CASSKNSGELFF. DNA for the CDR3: TGTGCCAGCAGTAAGAACAGCGGGGAGCTGTTTTTT.